Sequencing of this T cell receptor beta chain was carried out in a study of control samples from healthy donors and cancer patients. In germline, CDR1 is LNHNV, CDR2 YYDKDF (reference sequence). V gave up 5 bases and J gave up 2 bases; unmatched junction bases: 4. The CDR3 is 14 amino acids. Profiling relied on immunoSEQ multiplex PCR, and the TCRdb table lists in-frame clones only, not all of them. The table records fewer than 300,000 clones, roughly 80% of them present only once. The J gene is TRBJ2-7, the V gene TRBV15, with TRBD1 identical over 9 bases. This sequence was found in a woman aged 60-70 years with lung cancer. The source material was PBMCs. CDR3 DNA: TGTGCCACCAGCTCCGACAGGGGGACCTACGAGCAGTACTTC. As protein: CATSSDRGTYEQYF.